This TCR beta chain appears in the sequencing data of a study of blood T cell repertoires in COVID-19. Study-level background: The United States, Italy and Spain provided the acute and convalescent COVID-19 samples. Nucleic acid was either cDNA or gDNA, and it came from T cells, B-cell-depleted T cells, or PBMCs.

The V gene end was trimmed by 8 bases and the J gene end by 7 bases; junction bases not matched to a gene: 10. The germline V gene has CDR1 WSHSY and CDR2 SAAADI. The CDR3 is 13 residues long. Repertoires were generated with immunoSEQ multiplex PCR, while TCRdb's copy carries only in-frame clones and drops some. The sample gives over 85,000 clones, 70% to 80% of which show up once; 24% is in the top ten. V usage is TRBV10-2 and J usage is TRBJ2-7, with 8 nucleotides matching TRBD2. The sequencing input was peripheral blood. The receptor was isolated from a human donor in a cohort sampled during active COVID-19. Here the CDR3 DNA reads TGCGCCAGCCAGCGGGAGTTTGAGAGAGAGCAGTACTTC. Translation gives CASQREFEREQYF.